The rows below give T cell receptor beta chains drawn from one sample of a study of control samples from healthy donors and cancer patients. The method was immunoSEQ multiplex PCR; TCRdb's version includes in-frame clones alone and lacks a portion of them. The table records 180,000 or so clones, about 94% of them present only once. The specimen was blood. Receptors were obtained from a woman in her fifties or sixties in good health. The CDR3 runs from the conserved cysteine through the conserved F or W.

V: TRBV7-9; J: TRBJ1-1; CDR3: CASSLDRGPNTEAFF
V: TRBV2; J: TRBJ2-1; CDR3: CASSERQGQVNEQFF
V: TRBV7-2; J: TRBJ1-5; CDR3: CASSLAGTGSNQPQHF
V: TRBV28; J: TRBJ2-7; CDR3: CASSLPGASYEQYF
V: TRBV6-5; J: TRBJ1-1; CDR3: CASRGTGGNTEAFF
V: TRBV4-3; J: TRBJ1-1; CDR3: CASGAGGNTEAFF
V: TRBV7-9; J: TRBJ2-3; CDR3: CASSQTGLSTDTQYF
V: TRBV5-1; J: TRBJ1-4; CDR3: CASSLSRSAPNEKLFF
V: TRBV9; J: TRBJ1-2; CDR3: CASSVVQHGYTF
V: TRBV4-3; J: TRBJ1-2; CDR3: CASSRGTGEGYGYTF
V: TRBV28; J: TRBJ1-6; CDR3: CASSLLQNSPLHF
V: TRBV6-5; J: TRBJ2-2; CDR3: CASSYGQGFVPGELFF
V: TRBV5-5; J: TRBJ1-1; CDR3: CASSLVGRNTEAFF
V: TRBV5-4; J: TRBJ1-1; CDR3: CASSLTGSTEAFF
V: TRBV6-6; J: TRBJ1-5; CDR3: CASSLGMRQPQHF
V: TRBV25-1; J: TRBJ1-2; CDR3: CASSETYPSVWGWYGYTF
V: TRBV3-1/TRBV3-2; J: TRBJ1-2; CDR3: CASSLPAGRGYTF